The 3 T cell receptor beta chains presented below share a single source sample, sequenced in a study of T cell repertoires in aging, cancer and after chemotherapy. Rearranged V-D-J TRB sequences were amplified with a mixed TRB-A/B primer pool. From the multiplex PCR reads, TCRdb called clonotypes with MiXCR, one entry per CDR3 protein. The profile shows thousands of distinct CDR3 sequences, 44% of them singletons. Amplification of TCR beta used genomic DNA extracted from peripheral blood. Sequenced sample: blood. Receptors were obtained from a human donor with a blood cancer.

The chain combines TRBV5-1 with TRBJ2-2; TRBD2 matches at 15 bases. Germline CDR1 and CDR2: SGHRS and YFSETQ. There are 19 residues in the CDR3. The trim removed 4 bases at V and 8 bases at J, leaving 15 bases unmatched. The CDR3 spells CASSAIWTSGRALTGELFF. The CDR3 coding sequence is TGCGCCAGCAGCGCTATATGGACTAGCGGGAGGGCCTTAACGGGGGAGCTGTTTTTT.

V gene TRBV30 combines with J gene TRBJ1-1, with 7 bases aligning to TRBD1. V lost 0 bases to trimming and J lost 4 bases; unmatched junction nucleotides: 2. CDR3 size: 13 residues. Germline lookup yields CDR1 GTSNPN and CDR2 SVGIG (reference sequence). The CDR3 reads CAWSVDRATEAFF. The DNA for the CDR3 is TGTGCCTGGAGTGTAGACAGGGCCACTGAAGCTTTCTTT.

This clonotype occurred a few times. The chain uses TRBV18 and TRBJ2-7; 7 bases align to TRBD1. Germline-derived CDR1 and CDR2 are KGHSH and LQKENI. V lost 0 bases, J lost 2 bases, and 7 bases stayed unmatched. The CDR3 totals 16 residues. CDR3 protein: CASSPPSGGSTYEQYF. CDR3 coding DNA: TGTGCCAGCTCACCACCGTCAGGGGGTTCAACCTACGAGCAGTACTTC. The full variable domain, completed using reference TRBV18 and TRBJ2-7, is NAGVMQNPRHLVRRRGQEARLRCSPMKGHSHVYWYRQLPEEGLKFMVYLQKENIIDESGMPKERFSAEFPKEGPSILRIQQVVRGDSAAYFCASSPPSGGSTYEQYFGPGTRLTVT.